The subject of this entry is one T cell receptor beta chain. The sample comes from a study of blood T cell repertoires in COVID-19. Original processing notes: How many nucleated cells were present was estimated from reference gene primer amplification. Here immunoSEQ multiplex PCR was the method, and the copy in TCRdb shows in-frame clones only, minus some. The DNA was the basis for D and trimming; V, J and clone size are from that table. The sample lists a few hundred thousand clones, around 90% seen once, with around 2% in the top ten. Trimming took off 1 base at V and 4 bases at J, with 12 bases between the two ends. Per the germline V gene, CDR1 is KGHDR and CDR2 is SFDVKD. CDR3 length equals 15 residues.

The sequence was collected from a woman aged 60-70 years in a cohort exposed to, infected with or recovered from COVID-19 (not recorded which). V usage is TRBV24-1 and J usage is TRBJ1-2, with D tentatively TRBD1 (5 bases). The sample comprised PBMCs or T cells enriched from blood (not recorded which). The CDR3 nucleotides are TGTGCCACCAGTGATTTAAAGACGGGGGTCTATGGCTACACCTTC. Encoded protein: CATSDLKTGVYGYTF.